The text below deals with one TCR beta chain. This entry is derived from a study of CD8+CD57+ T cells in acquired aplastic anemia. Those patients picked for sequencing had displayed CD8+CD57+ cell expansion on flow cytometry. A severe acquired aplastic anemia diagnosis applied to all patients. Patients had received no therapy at the time of blood sampling. V lost 6 bases and J 4 bases, leaving 12 bases between the germline ends. This CDR3 is 13 amino acids long. CDR1 is SGHTA and CDR2 is FQGNSA in the germline V gene. Researchers used genomic DNA as the template to profile TCR beta VDJ and CDR3. MiXCR, run by TCRdb on the reads, gives a single entry per CDR3 protein. This sample has 150,000 to 200,000 distinct CDR3 sequences, with 71% found just once.

The sample comprised sorted CD4+, CD8+, or CD8+CD57+ T cells (not recorded which) from PBMCs. The chain employs TRBV7-2 and TRBJ1-2; weak D call: TRBD1 (6 bases). The sequence derives from a human donor with aplastic anemia. CDR3 sequence reads: CASREGGRYGYTF. The CDR3 DNA is TGTGCCAGCAGGGAGGGGGGCCGCTATGGCTACACCTTC.